The present entry profiles one T cell receptor beta chain with its context. Its antigen is still unknown. The record has no base qualities; no much larger clone is one base away. Relative to germline, V is 3 bases shorter and J is 1 base shorter, with 6 bases between their ends. The CDR3 has 13 amino acids, counting the end cysteine and phenylalanine. Only the CDR3 region is kept as DNA, spanning 39 bases read in frame from base 1. The germline V gene sets CDR1 to SGHAT and CDR2 to FQNNGV. This specimen comes from a study of Siglec-9 on CD8 T cells in melanoma (dated by TCRdb to between 2018 and 2020). About the investigation overall: In this study, researchers looked at how Siglec-9 is expressed on CD8+ T cells and what Siglec-9 does to regulate T cells within the melanoma tumor microenvironment.

Library prep was done by the immunoSEQ multiplex PCR assay. What TCRdb holds here is the immuneACCESS table cut down to in-frame rearrangements. Part of the clones is not present; checked against another copy, under half of the missing clones reflect an unresolved V gene, and the others are unexplained. For this sample the table gives around 35,000 clones, of which about 80% were detected only once. The ten largest make up less than 2% of the sample. Overall results and qualifications from the work: According to the report, an effector memory CD8+ T-cell subset that seemed to build up inside melanoma tumors was both marked and regulated by Siglec-9.

Recombination linked TRBV11-2 to TRBJ1-1, with no confidently assigned D gene. The origin of this receptor is a human donor in good health. The sample comprised Siglec-9- CD8+ T cells sorted from blood. The cell subset or site label, as the study defines it: CD8 T cells lacking Siglec-9. CDR3 sequence: CASSLGANTEAFF. The nucleotides read TGTGCCAGCAGCTTGGGAGCGAACACTGAAGCTTTCTTT.